What follows are 5 T cell receptor beta chains derived from one specimen sequenced in a study of blood T cell repertoires in COVID-19 (dated by TCRdb to the early 2020s). Preparation of the library involved the immunoSEQ multiplex PCR assay. The table comes from immuneACCESS by way of TCRdb, which keeps in-frame sequences with V and J called. Part of the clones is missing from these tables; in studies checked, under half for an unresolved V gene and the rest for unknown reasons. The sample records roughly 140,000 clones, approximately 80% of which are singletons. The ten largest clones capture around 2.1% of the sample. The sample taken for sequencing was peripheral blood. These receptor sequences come from a man aged 65 to 85 with acute or convalescent COVID-19.

This clone was observed a single time. The chain is built from TRBV7-2 and TRBJ2-3; TRBD2 is a possible D gene (5 bases). The germline V gene encodes CDR1 SGHTA and CDR2 FQGNSA. This CDR3 has 16 residues. Trimming pared 1 base from V and 2 bases from J, leaving 13 bases between. CDR3 region: CASSLVGSASTDTQYF. The CDR3 nucleotides are TGTGCCAGCAGCTTAGTAGGTAGCGCCTCCACAGATACGCAGTATTTT. The variable domain in full, with the rest retrieved from reference TRBV7-2 and TRBJ2-3, is GAGVSQSPSNKVTEKGKDVELRCDPISGHTALYWYRQSLGQGLEFLIYFQGNSAPDKSGLPSDRFSAERTGGSVSTLTIQRTQQEDSAVYLCASSLVGSASTDTQYFGPGTRLTVL.

This chain joins TRBV6-1 and TRBJ2-7, with TRBD1 matching 7 bases. CDR1 and CDR2 (germline): MNHNS, SASEGT. The V segment lost 2 bases and the J segment 6 bases; nucleotides outside the gene matches: 10. The CDR3 sequence is 15 residues long. CDR3 nucleotide sequence: TGTGCCAGCAGTGAAACCGGGACAGCTCCTTCCGAGCAGTACTTC. Translating gives CASSETGTAPSEQYF.

The rearrangement joins TRBV6-2 or TRBV6-3 to TRBJ1-4, with D tentatively TRBD1 (5 bases). The germline V gene has CDR1 MNHEY and CDR2 SVGEGT. V was cut by 5 bases and J by 0 bases, with 7 bases left in between. The CDR3 contains 14 residues. The CDR3 bases are TGTGCCAGCAGTCTACAGGCAACTAATGAAAAACTGTTTTTT. Its protein product is CASSLQATNEKLFF.

V and J are TRBV12-5 and TRBJ2-2; D not certain. The V and J ends lost 1 base and 0 bases respectively, with 6 bases between them. Per germline, CDR1 LGHNT and CDR2 FRNRAP. The CDR3 runs 15 residues. The CDR3 is CASGLGAPNTGELFF. As DNA, the CDR3 is TGTGCTAGTGGTTTGGGTGCGCCGAACACCGGGGAGCTGTTTTTT.

The chain has TRBV5-1 and TRBJ2-2; D is uncertain. CDR1 SGHRS and CDR2 YFSETQ come from the germline V gene. V was clipped by 6 bases and J by 0 bases, with 15 bases between them. The CDR3 totals 16 residues. DNA for the CDR3: TGCGCCAGCAACCCGGAGCCCCCAACGAACACCGGGGAGCTGTTTTTT. Translated, it gives CASNPEPPTNTGELFF. Based on the CDR3 plus reference TRBV5-1 and TRBJ2-2, the full variable domain is KAGVTQTPRYLIKTRGQQVTLSCSPISGHRSVSWYQQTPGQGLQFLFEYFSETQRNKGNFPGRFSGRQFSNSRSEMNVSTLELGDSALYLCASNPEPPTNTGELFFGEGSRLTVL.